The source of this T cell receptor (beta chain) is a study of T-cell memory formation after mild COVID-19. Study-wide points: Clones that got smaller from day 15 to 85 had even CD4/CD8, while clones growing later tipped toward CD4+. Largely, contracting CD4+ clones fell within CM and EM, and contracting CD8+ clones within EMRA.

Regarding this clonotype: Its target is not known.

TCRdb reanalysed the 5' RACE reads using MiXCR and keeps one entry per CDR3 protein. There are roughly 450,000 distinct CDR3 sequences in the sample; over 15% occur only once, and roughly 21% lies in the top ten. This CDR3 spans 16 amino acids. V lost 5 bases and J lost 2; bases outside the gene matches: 10. Germline V gene lookup returns CDR1 DFQATT and CDR2 SNEGSKA (reference sequence). The sample taken for sequencing was PBMCs or a T cell subset sorted from them (not recorded which). This TCR derives from a man aged 18 to 35 who had mild COVID-19 (a few samples of this study predate the infection). Cell type and time point are not known. The chain recombines TRBV20-1 with TRBJ2-1; 9 bases agree with TRBD1. The DNA of the CDR3 is TGCAGTGCTCCGACAGGGGGGGTTATCCCCTACAATGAGCAGTTCTTC. It specifies CSAPTGGVIPYNEQFF.